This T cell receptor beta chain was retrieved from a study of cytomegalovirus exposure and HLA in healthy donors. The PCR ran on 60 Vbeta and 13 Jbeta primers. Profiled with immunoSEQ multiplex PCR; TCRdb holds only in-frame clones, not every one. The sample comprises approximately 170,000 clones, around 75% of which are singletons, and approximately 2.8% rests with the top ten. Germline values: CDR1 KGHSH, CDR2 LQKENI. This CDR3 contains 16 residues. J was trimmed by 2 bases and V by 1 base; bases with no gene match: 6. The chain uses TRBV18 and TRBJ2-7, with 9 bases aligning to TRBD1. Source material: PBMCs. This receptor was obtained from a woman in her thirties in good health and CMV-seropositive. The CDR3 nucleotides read TGTGCCAGCTCACCACGGCGGGACAGGGCGGCCTACGAGCAGTACTTC. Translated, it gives CASSPRRDRAAYEQYF.